This T cell receptor beta chain was identified during a study of cytomegalovirus exposure and HLA in healthy donors. Study summary: There were 88 million or so unique TCRs (from HLA-typed donors) in an early data release.

This clone showed up just a few times. Its antigen is still unknown. The CDR3 sequence is 13 residues long. Per the germline V gene, CDR1 is LNHDA and CDR2 is SQIVND (reference sequence). The ends were cut back, 9 bases at V and 5 bases at J, with 17 bases in the middle. The PCR was carried out with 60 Vbeta primers and 13 Jbeta primers. Original data processing: Roughly 11 million shared chains were among roughly 81 million unique TCR beta chains counted in a later analysis. Measured with immunoSEQ multiplex PCR; TCRdb has only the in-frame clones, and not every one. V, J and clone size derive from that table, while D and trimming were established from the DNA sequence. The sample consists of about 130,000 clones, over 70% of them appearing once. Overall study findings and caveats: There were several of the most significant clusters that appeared linked to common viral pathogens in a later analysis. Reported results showed that the classifier diagnosed cytomegalovirus status with high specificity and sensitivity.

Sequencing input: PBMCs. The chain joins TRBV19 to TRBJ2-7, with D possibly being TRBD2 (6 bases). The clonotype was recovered from a woman aged 18-29 years in good health and CMV-seronegative. CDR3 DNA sequence: TGTGCCAGCACCCCCCCCGGCGGGGACGAGCAGTACTTC. It is translated as CASTPPGGDEQYF.